This is a list of T cell receptor beta chains from one sample in a study of Graves' ophthalmopathy and Graves' hyperthyroidism. One entry per CDR3 protein, called by TCRdb with MiXCR from the multiplex PCR reads. The table lists hundreds of thousands of distinct CDR3 sequences, about a fifth of them singletons, with roughly 6.9% in the top ten. The sequenced material came from peripheral blood. Every receptor here comes from a woman under 30 with stable Graves' hyperthyroidism. Some clones in this sample may be carry-over from other donors' samples. CDR3s include the opening cysteine and the closing phenylalanine or tryptophan. A D gene is named only where the DNA matches it firmly. Size is stated for part of the rows, as once, few or many counts, or as a class when the clone is expanded.

v_call	d_call	j_call	clone_size	cdr3_nt	cdr3_aa
TRBV28	-	TRBJ2-5	many	TGTGCCAGCAGTTTAGGCTGGCAGACCCAGTACTTC	CASSLGWQTQYF
TRBV11-2	-	TRBJ2-7	-	TGTGCCAGCAGCTTGGGGACACACTCCTACGAGCAGTACTTC	CASSLGTHSYEQYF
TRBV12-3/TRBV12-4	-	TRBJ1-5	many	TGTGCCAGCAGTCCCCGGGGAGGTCTTCGAAATGGGCCCCAGCATTTT	CASSPRGGLRNGPQHF
TRBV11-2	-	TRBJ1-1	few	TGTGCCAGCAGCTCACAGTGGGGGACTGAAGCTTTCTTT	CASSSQWGTEAFF
TRBV5-1	TRBD1	TRBJ2-7	few	TGCGCCAGCAGCTACTCCGGGACAGGAAGGTACGAGCAGTACTTC	CASSYSGTGRYEQYF
TRBV5-1	TRBD1	TRBJ2-5	few	TGCGCCAGCAGCTTCGGCCGCTGGACAGGACAAGAGACCCAGTACTTC	CASSFGRWTGQETQYF
TRBV12-3/TRBV12-4	-	TRBJ1-3	few	TGTGCCAGCAGTTTGCAGGACCTCTCTGGAAACACCATATATTTT	CASSLQDLSGNTIYF
TRBV2	-	TRBJ1-2	-	TGTGCCAGCAGAGGAACCAGTTCCAGGGTAGTGTCGCAAGGCTACACCTTC	CASRGTSSRVVSQGYTF
TRBV20-1	TRBD2	TRBJ2-5	many	TGCAGTGCTAGAATTAGCGGGGGGGCGTACCAAGAGACCCAGTACTTC	CSARISGGAYQETQYF
TRBV4-2	TRBD1	TRBJ2-2	-	TGTGCCAGCAGCCAAGATCGGACAGGGGACACCGGGGAGCTGTTTTTT	CASSQDRTGDTGELFF
TRBV6-1	TRBD1	TRBJ1-2	-	TGTGCCAGCAGCCCCGATCTACAGGGGAGGTCTAACTATGGCTACACCTTC	CASSPDLQGRSNYGYTF
TRBV9	-	TRBJ1-6	few	TGTGCCAGCAGCGTAGCCCCGATGACCTCCTATAATTCACCCCTCCACTTT	CASSVAPMTSYNSPLHF
TRBV6-1	-	TRBJ2-7	few	TGTGCCAGCAGCGTCCAGACAGGGAGGCACTACGAGCAGTACTTC	CASSVQTGRHYEQYF
TRBV18	TRBD1	TRBJ2-4	few	TGTGCCAGCTCACCACGGACAGGGGGCAGGATAGGCGCCAAAAACATTCAGTACTTC	CASSPRTGGRIGAKNIQYF
TRBV20-1	-	TRBJ2-7	many	TGCAGTGCTAGAGGGCGCTACGAGCAGTACTTC	CSARGRYEQYF
TRBV20-1	-	TRBJ2-5	many	TGCAGTGCTAGGACAGGACAAGAGACCCAGTACTTC	CSARTGQETQYF
TRBV5-1	TRBD1	TRBJ1-2	many	TGCGCCAGCACCTCCGGGACAGCGTTCTCCAGAAGGAGAGGCTACACCTTC	CASTSGTAFSRRRGYTF
TRBV6-1	TRBD1	TRBJ2-2	many	TGTGCCAGCAGTACCTCCGGGACAGGGACCACCGGGGAGCTGTTTTTT	CASSTSGTGTTGELFF
TRBV30	-	TRBJ1-5	few	TGTGCCTGGAGTCGGGGGGAGGGTCAGCCCCAGCATTTT	CAWSRGEGQPQHF
TRBV6-5	-	TRBJ2-7	many	TGTGCCAGCAGTTACTCGTCGGGGACCTACGAGCAGTACTTC	CASSYSSGTYEQYF
TRBV27	-	TRBJ1-2	many	TGTGCCAGCAACCCCCTGGGCAGGACTGGTGGCTACACCTTC	CASNPLGRTGGYTF
TRBV20-1	TRBD1	TRBJ1-5	few	TGCAGTTATGGGGGCAGGGGGATGAATCAGCCCCAGCATTTT	CSYGGRGMNQPQHF
TRBV10-3	-	TRBJ2-7	many	TGTGCCATCAGTGACCCTGGACTGTCCATTAGCTCCTACGAGCAGTACTTC	CAISDPGLSISSYEQYF
TRBV28	-	TRBJ1-3	many	TGTGCCAGCAGTTTAGCCTCCGGACATCTCTCTGGAAACACCATATATTTT	CASSLASGHLSGNTIYF
TRBV30	TRBD1	TRBJ2-5	-	TGTGCCTGGAGTGTTTCCGGGACAGAGAGACGAGAGACCCAGTACTTC	CAWSVSGTERRETQYF
TRBV20-1	TRBD1	TRBJ2-7	many	TGCAGTGCTAGAGATCGAGTGACAGGGACGACTAACGAGCAGTACTTC	CSARDRVTGTTNEQYF
TRBV6-5	-	TRBJ1-6	many	TGTGCCAGCAGTTACTTTTCAGGGTCGGGGAATCCACCCCTCCACTTT	CASSYFSGSGNPPLHF
TRBV7-9	TRBD2	TRBJ2-5	many	TGTGCCAGCAGCTCCCCGCCCCTTGGACTAGCGGGAGTACAAGAGACCCAGTACTTC	CASSSPPLGLAGVQETQYF
TRBV6-1	-	TRBJ1-1	many	TGTGCCAGCAGCCAACCGGGACGAGGAGCTTTCTTT	CASSQPGRGAFF
TRBV6-1	-	TRBJ1-3	many	TGTGCCAGCAGTGAATTCACTGACTCTGGAAACACCATATATTTT	CASSEFTDSGNTIYF
TRBV4-1	-	TRBJ1-2	-	TGCGCCAGCAGCCTTTCAAGGGCAGCAACCTACTATGGCTACACCTTC	CASSLSRAATYYGYTF
TRBV27	TRBD1	TRBJ1-2	many	TGTGCCAGCAGTTCTACCGGGACAGGGGGCTCAGAGGGCTACACCTTC	CASSSTGTGGSEGYTF
TRBV9	TRBD2	TRBJ2-2	-	TGTGCCAGCAGCCAGACTAGCGGGGGCCCAACCGGGGAGCTGTTTTTT	CASSQTSGGPTGELFF
TRBV12-3/TRBV12-4	-	TRBJ2-7	-	TGTGCCAGCAGTCCTTTCGGGGCAGGGGCCTACGAGCAGTACTTC	CASSPFGAGAYEQYF